Sequencing of this T cell receptor (beta chain) was carried out in a study of long-term antiretroviral therapy in people with HIV. The CDR3 spans 16 residues. Trimming cost V 4 bases and J 9 bases, with 26 bases left between them. Per the germline V gene, CDR1 is SGHDT and CDR2 is YYEEEE. Concerning this clone itself: Its antigen remains unknown.

Study-level points and caveats: At every time point, clones expanded before ART dominated the repertoire.

The assay used was immunoSEQ (version v3.0), run at survey level. Sequencing was performed with immunoSEQ multiplex PCR; in TCRdb, only in-frame clones are kept and a portion is missing. The sample includes 7,000 or so clones, 73% of them seen just once. The chain employs TRBV5-6 and TRBJ2-7, with a tentative D call TRBD1 (5 bases). The sample in question was unsorted PBMCs, obtained 0.2 years after starting antiretroviral therapy. The TCR comes from a man aged 40-50 years with HIV. In DNA form, the CDR3 reads TGTGCCAGCAGCGCCACTACGGTAGGGGCTTGGCAGGGGCAGTACTTC. Its protein is CASSATTVGAWQGQYF.